The T cell receptor (beta chain) under discussion was sequenced for a study of blood T cells in healthy people across ages. Donors ranged from about 6 to 95 years old and were healthy Caucasians in Russia. To note about this clonotype: Its antigen is undetermined.

Study-wide results and caveats: Across samples, TCR beta diversity tracked strongly with naive T cell percentage.

The CDR3 is 16 residues long. V was cut by 1 base and J by 5 bases, with 17 bases left in between. CDR1 is SEHNR and CDR2 is FQNEAQ in the germline V gene (reference sequence). Combining a sample-barcoded 5' primer with a J-beta primer mix, a second PCR ran for 7 to 11 cycles. A single record per CDR3 protein comes from TCRdb applying MiXCR to the 5' RACE reads. The sample yields fewer than 2 million distinct CDR3 sequences, roughly 43% seen once. V usage is TRBV7-9 and J usage is TRBJ1-2, with no clear D. This TCR was recovered from a human donor in good health. Source material: blood. CDR3 coding DNA: TGTGCCAGCAGCTTAGGCGAGTCACAGAATCTATATGGCTACACCTTC. Translating it yields CASSLGESQNLYGYTF.